Below are 25 T cell receptor beta chains sequenced from a single sample in a study of cytomegalovirus exposure and HLA in healthy donors. Profiled with immunoSEQ multiplex PCR; TCRdb holds only in-frame clones, not every one. The top ten clones hold 4% to 5.5% of a sample with 100,000 to 150,000 clones, approximately 90% of them seen once. Sequenced input: PBMCs. All receptors come from a man younger than 35 in good health and CMV-seropositive.

The gene calls are TRBV6-1 and TRBJ1-3; TRBD1 aligns across 9 bases. Losses at the gene ends were 4 bases for V and 0 bases for J; bases not matched to a gene: 10. CDR1 and CDR2 (germline): MNHNS, SASEGT. CDR3 length equals 18 residues. CDR3 sequence (DNA): TGTGCCAGCAGTGCCCCCCCGGGACAGGGCCCCTCTGGAAACACCATATATTTT. Translating it yields CASSAPPGQGPSGNTIYF.

J is TRBJ2-7 and V is TRBV5-1; D is possibly TRBD2 (5 bases). V lost 3 bases and J 5 bases, leaving 15 bases between the germline ends. Germline values: CDR1 SGHRS, CDR2 YFSETQ. CDR3 length: 14 residues. This CDR3 is CASSSAGLRDEQYF. The CDR3 DNA reads as TGCGCCAGCAGCTCGGCCGGACTCCGGGACGAGCAGTACTTC. Together with reference TRBV5-1 and TRBJ2-7, the CDR3 gives the full variable domain: KAGVTQTPRYLIKTRGQQVTLSCSPISGHRSVSWYQQTPGQGLQFLFEYFSETQRNKGNFPGRFSGRQFSNSRSEMNVSTLELGDSALYLCASSSAGLRDEQYFGPGTRLTVT.

This clone has just a few counts. This CDR3 reads CASSQTSGQEYSYEQYF. The CDR3 coding sequence is TGTGCCAGCAGCCAGACGTCCGGACAGGAATACTCCTACGAGCAGTACTTC. V and J are TRBV4-2 and TRBJ2-7; TRBD1 matches 7 bases. This CDR3 has 17 amino acids. The germline V gene has CDR1 LGHNA and CDR2 YNFKEQ. V was clipped by 3 bases and J by 0 bases; unmatched bases: 11.

This chain uses TRBV4-1 with TRBJ2-1, with 8 nucleotides matching TRBD1. CDR3 length: 15 amino acids. With V trimmed by 6 bases and J by 1 base, 5 bases remained unmatched. Per the germline V gene, CDR1 is MGHRA and CDR2 is YSYEKL. This CDR3 reads CASRGWTGSYNEQFF. In DNA form, the CDR3 reads TGCGCCAGCAGGGGATGGACAGGGTCCTACAATGAGCAGTTCTTC.

The CDR3 nucleotides read TGCGCCAGCAGCCCTACCCCAGGCGATAATTCACCCCTCCACTTT. It translates to CASSPTPGDNSPLHF. The V and J genes are TRBV5-1 and TRBJ1-6, with no clear D. Germline V CDR1 and CDR2: SGHRS, YFSETQ. The CDR3 totals 15 residues. Trimming left V 4 bases short and J 5 bases short, with 13 bases between.

Here the CDR3 DNA reads TGTGCTAGTGGCTCCCGGACTACTGTTACTGAAGCTTTCTTT. It encodes CASGSRTTVTEAFF. This chain uses TRBV12-5 with TRBJ1-1, with D unresolved. Germline loops: CDR1 LGHNT, CDR2 FRNRAP. CDR3 length: 14 residues. Deletions cut 6 bases from V and 5 bases from J, with 16 bases between. The full variable domain, completed using reference TRBV12-5 and TRBJ1-1, is DARVTQTPRHKVTEMGQEVTMRCQPILGHNTVFWYRQTMMQGLELLAYFRNRAPLDDSGMPKDRFSAEMPDATLATLKIQPSEPRDSAVYFCASGSRTTVTEAFFGQGTRLTVV.

This rearrangement joins TRBV9 to TRBJ2-1; TRBD2 might be the D (6 bases). CDR1 is SGDLS and CDR2 is YYNGEE in the germline V gene. The CDR3 has 15 residues. Trimming left V 0 bases short and J 8 bases short, with 15 bases between. The CDR3 nucleotides read TGTGCCAGCAGCGTAGCGGGGGTAGTTTCGGATGAGCAGTTCTTC. Translating it yields CASSVAGVVSDEQFF.

The rearrangement joins TRBV28 to TRBJ2-5, with a weak D call TRBD2 (7 bases). The V end lost 8 bases, the J end lost 4 bases, and 14 bases lay between the germline ends. Looked up from germline, CDR1 is MDHEN and CDR2 is SYDVKM. The CDR3 is 13 residues long. CDR3 nucleotides: TGTGCCAGCCTGAGGGGGGGAGGAGAGACCCAGTACTTC. Amino acids: CASLRGGGETQYF.

The J gene is TRBJ2-5, the V gene TRBV11-2, with 9 bases identical to TRBD1. CDR1 and CDR2 (germline): SGHAT, FQNNGV. The CDR3 totals 16 residues. V dropped 0 bases and J dropped 5; count of bases not matched to a gene: 7. CDR3 sequence: CASSLDQGTGFETQYF. DNA of the CDR3: TGTGCCAGCAGCTTAGATCAAGGGACAGGGTTCGAGACCCAGTACTTC.

The chain recombines TRBV9 with TRBJ1-2; possibly TRBD1 for D (5 bases). Trimming cost V 0 bases and J 5 bases, with 17 bases left between them. Germline V gives CDR1 SGDLS, CDR2 YYNGEE. This CDR3 comprises 16 residues. The CDR3, as DNA: TGTGCCAGCAGCGTAGCTACCGCGGGACTGTTATATGGCTACACCTTC. Protein product: CASSVATAGLLYGYTF.

The chain combines TRBV4-1 with TRBJ2-1; TRBD1 matches 9 bases. Germline CDR1 and CDR2: MGHRA and YSYEKL. Trimming cost V 1 base and J 9 bases; bases outside gene matches: 13. The CDR3 length is 17 residues. In DNA form, the CDR3 reads TGCGCCAGCAGCCAAGTAGGTGGACAGGGGATTGCGGGTGAGCAGTTCTTC. It translates to CASSQVGGQGIAGEQFF.

V and J are TRBV28 and TRBJ2-3; 7 positions match TRBD2. The CDR3 length is 16 residues. The trim removed 2 bases at V and 0 bases at J, leaving 5 bases unmatched. Germline V CDR1 and CDR2: MDHEN, SYDVKM. CDR3 DNA sequence: TGTGCCAGCAGTTTAACTCTAGCGGTAAGCACAGATACGCAGTATTTT. Translated: CASSLTLAVSTDTQYF.

This clone has only a few counts. V usage is TRBV2 and J usage is TRBJ2-7; 8 nucleotides match TRBD1. The CDR3 length is 14 residues. From germline, CDR1 is SNHLY and CDR2 FYNNEI. V lost 8 bases, J lost 0 bases, and 6 bases stayed unmatched. CDR3 sequence reads: CASGRDRSSYEQYF. As DNA, the CDR3 is TGTGCCAGCGGGCGGGACAGGAGCTCCTACGAGCAGTACTTC.

This clone was counted once. J is TRBJ2-1 and V is TRBV6-1; 8 positions agree with TRBD1. V lost 5 bases, J lost 5 bases, and 8 bases stayed unmatched. The V gene's germline CDR1 is MNHNS and CDR2 SASEGT. The CDR3 loop spans 15 amino acids. The CDR3 reads CASSRTGSLNNEQFF. The CDR3 region has the DNA TGTGCCAGCAGTCGGACAGGGAGTTTAAACAATGAGCAGTTCTTC.

The CDR3 region is CASSPSGGARQFF. CDR3 DNA: TGTGCCAGCAGCCCGAGCGGGGGGGCGAGACAGTTCTTC. The chain employs TRBV7-2 and TRBJ2-1, with 10 bases aligning to TRBD2. The CDR3 is made up of 13 amino acids. The germline V gene has CDR1 SGHTA and CDR2 FQGNSA. Trimming cost V 5 bases and J 13 bases; bases outside gene matches: 8. The variable domain in full, with the rest retrieved from reference TRBV7-2 and TRBJ2-1, is GAGVSQSPSNKVTEKGKDVELRCDPISGHTALYWYRQSLGQGLEFLIYFQGNSAPDKSGLPSDRFSAERTGGSVSTLTIQRTQQEDSAVYLCASSPSGGARQFFGPGTRLTVL.

The genes are TRBV4-2 and TRBJ2-7; 8 bases are shared with TRBD2. With 1 base clipped from V and 6 bases from J, the junction kept 20 bases outside the gene matches. CDR1 and CDR2 (germline): LGHNA, YNFKEQ. The CDR3 runs to 19 residues. The CDR3 spells CASSQVATNDERGIVEQYF. CDR3 in DNA: TGTGCCAGCAGCCAAGTTGCGACGAACGATGAGCGGGGGATAGTCGAGCAGTACTTC.

The chain is built from TRBV19 and TRBJ2-7; unclear D gene. Germline V gene lookup returns CDR1 LNHDA and CDR2 SQIVND (reference sequence). Trimming pared 2 bases from V and 0 bases from J, leaving 17 bases between. The CDR3 is 17 amino acids. This CDR3 reads CASSIHQRRSASYEQYF. In DNA, the CDR3 is TGTGCCAGTAGTATACATCAACGGAGAAGCGCCTCCTACGAGCAGTACTTC.

The genes are TRBV6-1 and TRBJ2-7; unclear D gene. Trimming stripped 4 bases from V and 3 bases from J, with 13 bases between. CDR3 length: 14 amino acids. Germline CDR1 reads MNHNS; CDR2 reads SASEGT. This CDR3 is CASSVLEYGYEQYF. The DNA for the CDR3 is TGTGCCAGCAGTGTCTTAGAATACGGCTACGAGCAGTACTTC.

J is TRBJ2-7 and V is TRBV4-1, with 10 nucleotides matching TRBD1. The V segment lost 0 bases and the J segment 6 bases; nucleotides outside the gene matches: 11. The V gene's germline CDR1 is MGHRA and CDR2 YSYEKL. There are 17 residues in the CDR3. As DNA, the CDR3 is TGCGCCAGCAGCCAAGAGTTAAGGGACAGGGGATGGGGCGAGCAGTACTTC. As protein: CASSQELRDRGWGEQYF.

The chain recombines TRBV29-1 with TRBJ2-2, with 10 nucleotides matching TRBD2. Germline CDR1 is SQVTM and CDR2 is ANQGSEA. The ends lost 8 bases at V and 6 bases at J; junction bases unmatched: 12. This CDR3 comprises 15 residues. The CDR3 region has the DNA TGCAGCATTCATGCCAGCGGGGGGGATGCCGGGGAGCTGTTTTTT. Its translation: CSIHASGGDAGELFF.

The rearrangement uses TRBV27 and TRBJ2-1; D is possibly TRBD1 (6 bases). The germline V gene encodes CDR1 MNHEY and CDR2 SMNVEV (reference sequence). The germline V and J ends were trimmed by 5 bases and 5 bases, with 13 bases remaining between them. The CDR3 contains 14 residues. The CDR3: CASSARTADNEQFF. Written as DNA, the CDR3 is TGTGCCAGCAGTGCCCGGACAGCTGACAATGAGCAGTTCTTC.

This sequence joins TRBV7-8 and TRBJ1-1; 9 nucleotides line up with TRBD1. Per the germline V gene, CDR1 is SGHVS and CDR2 is FQNEAQ. The V segment lost 5 bases and the J segment 5 bases; nucleotides outside the gene matches: 18. The CDR3 runs 18 residues. The CDR3 DNA reads TGTGCCAGCAGCCCGACCGGGACAGGGCTTTCGCTTAGGACTGAAGCTTTCTTT. This gives the protein CASSPTGTGLSLRTEAFF. Drawing the rest from reference TRBV7-8 and TRBJ1-1, the complete variable domain is GAGVSQSPRYKVAKRGQDVALRCDPISGHVSLFWYQQALGQGPEFLTYFQNEAQLDKSGLPSDRFFAERPEGSVSTLKIQRTQQEDSAVYLCASSPTGTGLSLRTEAFFGQGTRLTVV.

The rearrangement uses TRBV6-5 and TRBJ2-2; D possibly corresponds to TRBD1 (5 bases). The CDR3 consists of 13 residues. Germline V gives CDR1 MNHEY, CDR2 SVGAGI. Trimming removed 7 bases from V and 7 bases from J, with 13 bases in between. The CDR3, as DNA: TGTGCCAGCAAAAACCAGGGCTTCGGGGAGCTGTTTTTT. Its translation: CASKNQGFGELFF.

The CDR3 loop is CASSASTGSFHYTF. CDR3 coding DNA: TGTGCCAGTAGTGCCTCGACAGGGTCTTTTCACTACACCTTC. The chain employs TRBV19 and TRBJ1-2; 7 nucleotides align to TRBD1. J lost 10 bases, V lost 5 bases, and 13 bases had no gene match. The CDR3 sequence is 14 residues long. CDR1 and CDR2 (germline): LNHDA, SQIVND (reference sequence).

The chain carries TRBV6-6 and TRBJ1-3, with 7 bases that match TRBD1. Per the germline V gene, CDR1 is MNHNY and CDR2 is SVGAGI (reference sequence). V dropped 2 bases and J dropped 0; count of bases not matched to a gene: 1. The CDR3 spans 15 residues. CDR3 residues: CASSYDRASGNTIYF. CDR3 DNA: TGTGCCAGCAGTTACGACAGGGCCTCTGGAAACACCATATATTTT.